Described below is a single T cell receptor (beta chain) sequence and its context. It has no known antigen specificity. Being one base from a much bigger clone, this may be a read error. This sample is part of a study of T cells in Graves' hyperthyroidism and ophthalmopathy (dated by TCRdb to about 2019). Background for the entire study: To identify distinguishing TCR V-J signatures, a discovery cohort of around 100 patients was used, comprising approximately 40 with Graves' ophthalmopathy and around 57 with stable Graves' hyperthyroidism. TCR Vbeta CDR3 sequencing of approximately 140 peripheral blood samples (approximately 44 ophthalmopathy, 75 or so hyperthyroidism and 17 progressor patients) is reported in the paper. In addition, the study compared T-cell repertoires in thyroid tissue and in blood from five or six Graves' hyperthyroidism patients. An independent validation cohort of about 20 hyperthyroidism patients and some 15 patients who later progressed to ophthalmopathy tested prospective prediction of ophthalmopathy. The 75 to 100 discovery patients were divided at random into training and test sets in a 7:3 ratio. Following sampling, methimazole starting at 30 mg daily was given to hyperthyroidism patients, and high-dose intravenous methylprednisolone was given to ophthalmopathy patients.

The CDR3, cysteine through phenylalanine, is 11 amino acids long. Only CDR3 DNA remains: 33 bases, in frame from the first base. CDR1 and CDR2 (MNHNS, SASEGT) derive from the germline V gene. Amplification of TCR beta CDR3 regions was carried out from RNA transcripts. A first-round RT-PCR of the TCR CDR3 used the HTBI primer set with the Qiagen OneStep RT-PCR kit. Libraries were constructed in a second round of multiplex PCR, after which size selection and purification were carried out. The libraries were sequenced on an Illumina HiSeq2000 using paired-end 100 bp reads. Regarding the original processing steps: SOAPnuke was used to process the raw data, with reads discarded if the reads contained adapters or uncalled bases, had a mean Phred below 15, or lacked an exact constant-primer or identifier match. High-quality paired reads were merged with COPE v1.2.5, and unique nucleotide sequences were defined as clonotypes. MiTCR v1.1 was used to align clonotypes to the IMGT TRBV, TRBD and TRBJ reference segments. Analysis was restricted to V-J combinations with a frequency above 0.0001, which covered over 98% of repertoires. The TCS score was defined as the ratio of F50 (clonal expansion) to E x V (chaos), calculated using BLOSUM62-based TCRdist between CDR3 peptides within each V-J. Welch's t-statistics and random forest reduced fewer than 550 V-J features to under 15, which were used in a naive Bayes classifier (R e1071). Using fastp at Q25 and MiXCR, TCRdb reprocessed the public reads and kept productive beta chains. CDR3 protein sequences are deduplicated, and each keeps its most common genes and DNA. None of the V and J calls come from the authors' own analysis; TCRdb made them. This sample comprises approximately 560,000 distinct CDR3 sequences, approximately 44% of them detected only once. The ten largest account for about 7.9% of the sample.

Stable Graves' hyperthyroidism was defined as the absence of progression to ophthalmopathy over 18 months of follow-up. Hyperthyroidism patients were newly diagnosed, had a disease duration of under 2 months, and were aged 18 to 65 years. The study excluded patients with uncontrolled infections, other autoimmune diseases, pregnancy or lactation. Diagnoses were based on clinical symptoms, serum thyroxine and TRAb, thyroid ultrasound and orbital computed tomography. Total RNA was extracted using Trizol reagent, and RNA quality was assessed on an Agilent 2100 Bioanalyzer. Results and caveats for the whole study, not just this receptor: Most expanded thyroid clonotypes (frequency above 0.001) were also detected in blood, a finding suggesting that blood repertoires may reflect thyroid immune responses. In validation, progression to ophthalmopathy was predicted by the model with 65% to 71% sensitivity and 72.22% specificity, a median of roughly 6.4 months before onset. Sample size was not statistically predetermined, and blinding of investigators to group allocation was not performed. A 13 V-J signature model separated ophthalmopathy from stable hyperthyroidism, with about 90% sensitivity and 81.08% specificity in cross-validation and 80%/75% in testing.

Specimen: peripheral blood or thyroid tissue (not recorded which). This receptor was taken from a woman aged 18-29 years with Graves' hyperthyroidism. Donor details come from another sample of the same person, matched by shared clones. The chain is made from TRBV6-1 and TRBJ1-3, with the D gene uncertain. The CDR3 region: CASESGDTIYF. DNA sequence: TGTGCCAGCGAATCTGGAGACACCATATATTTT.